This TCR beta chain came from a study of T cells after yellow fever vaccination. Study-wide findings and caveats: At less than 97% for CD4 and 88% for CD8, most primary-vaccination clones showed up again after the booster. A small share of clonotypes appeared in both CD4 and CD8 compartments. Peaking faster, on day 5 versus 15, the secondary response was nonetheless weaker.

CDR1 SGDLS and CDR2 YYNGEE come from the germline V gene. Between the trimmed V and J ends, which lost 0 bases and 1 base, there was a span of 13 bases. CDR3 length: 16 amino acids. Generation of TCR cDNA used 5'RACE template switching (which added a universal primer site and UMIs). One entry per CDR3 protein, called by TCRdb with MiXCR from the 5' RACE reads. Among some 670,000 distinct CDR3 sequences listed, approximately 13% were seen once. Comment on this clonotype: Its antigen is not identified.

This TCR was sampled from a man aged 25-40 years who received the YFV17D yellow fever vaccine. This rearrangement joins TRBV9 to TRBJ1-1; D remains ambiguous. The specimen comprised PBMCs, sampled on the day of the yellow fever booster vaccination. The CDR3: CASSVATPDQNTEAFF. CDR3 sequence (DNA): TGTGCCAGCAGCGTAGCTACCCCAGACCAGAACACTGAAGCTTTCTTT.